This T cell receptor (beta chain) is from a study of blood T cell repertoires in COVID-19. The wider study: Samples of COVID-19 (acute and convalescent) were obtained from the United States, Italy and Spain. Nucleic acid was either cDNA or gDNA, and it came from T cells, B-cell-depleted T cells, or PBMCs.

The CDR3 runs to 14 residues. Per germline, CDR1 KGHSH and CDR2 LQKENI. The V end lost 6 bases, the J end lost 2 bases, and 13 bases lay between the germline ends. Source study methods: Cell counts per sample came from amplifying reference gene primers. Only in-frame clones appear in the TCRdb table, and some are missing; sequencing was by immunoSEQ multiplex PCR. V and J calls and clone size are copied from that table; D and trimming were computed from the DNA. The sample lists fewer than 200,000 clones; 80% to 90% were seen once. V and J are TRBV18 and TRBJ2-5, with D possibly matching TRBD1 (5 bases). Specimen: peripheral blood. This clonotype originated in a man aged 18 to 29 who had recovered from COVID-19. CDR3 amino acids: CASSPRQGQETQYF. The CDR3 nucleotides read TGTGCCAGCTCCCCCCGGCAGGGTCAAGAGACCCAGTACTTC.